This TCR beta chain was captured by sequencing in a study of molecular identifiers for immune sequencing clone quantification. The table lists this clonotype with many counts. The sorting of naive CD8 T cells used the CD8+CD4-CCR7+CD45RA+ phenotype. CDR1 is SQVTM and CDR2 is ANQGSEA in the germline V gene. This CDR3 has 15 residues. The V end was cut by 7 bases, the J end by 1 base, with 19 bases between. Each CDR3 protein is one row after TCRdb ran MiXCR on the PCR reads. The profile shows 100,000 or so distinct CDR3 sequences, roughly 38% of them singletons. The sequence was collected from a human donor in good health. Some libraries in this study had Jurkat cell RNA spiked in. This chain joins TRBV29-1 and TRBJ1-1; D may be TRBD1 (6 bases). Specimen: naive CD8+ T cells from blood, with Jurkat cell RNA spiked in. Subset reported: FACS-sorted CD8+CD4-CCR7+CD45RA+ naive T cells. The CDR3 region is CSAANPQGQNTEAFF. For the CDR3, the DNA is TGCAGCGCCGCTAACCCGCAGGGACAGAACACTGAAGCTTTCTTT.